The next 6 T cell receptor beta chains were all read from a single sample in a study of CD8 T cells in Susac syndrome. The RNA input was roughly 0.45 to 1 ug, and it was reverse transcribed with random hexamers. TCRdb fed the immunoSEQ multiplex PCR reads into MiXCR, producing one record per CDR3 protein. The repertoire consists of some 200,000 distinct CDR3 sequences, with nearly 97% occurring once and the leading ten covering roughly 0.1%. Sequences were obtained from CD4+ T cells from PBMCs. These receptor sequences come from a human donor with multiple sclerosis.

This clonotype has just one count. This sequence joins TRBV5-1 and TRBJ2-1, with 14 nucleotides matching TRBD2. The CDR3 covers 15 residues. Germline-derived CDR1 and CDR2 are SGHRS and YFSETQ. Trimming removed 6 bases from V and 4 bases from J; junction bases left unmatched: 3. The CDR3 DNA reads TGCGCCAGCATGGGACTAGCGGGAGCTTACAATGAGCAGTTCTTC. Amino acid sequence: CASMGLAGAYNEQFF.

This chain uses TRBV29-1 with TRBJ1-2, with a weak D call TRBD1 (6 bases). The CDR3 length is 13 residues. Trimming removed 4 bases from V and 5 bases from J, with 14 bases in between. Per germline, CDR1 SQVTM and CDR2 ANQGSEA. This chain's CDR3 is CSVVQGIGYGYTF. The CDR3 region has the DNA TGCAGCGTTGTCCAGGGGATTGGTTATGGCTACACCTTC.

CDR3 amino acids: CATSDTAESASQYF. The CDR3 DNA is TGTGCCACCAGTGATACAGCGGAGTCTGCGTCGCAGTATTTT. This sequence joins TRBV24-1 and TRBJ2-3; D is possibly TRBD2 (5 bases). Trimming removed 3 bases from V and 10 bases from J, with 16 bases in between. Germline values: CDR1 KGHDR, CDR2 SFDVKD. CDR3 length equals 14 residues.

The chain links TRBV7-3 to TRBJ1-1, with TRBD1 as a possible D gene (5 bases). Between the trimmed V and J ends, which lost 6 bases and 3 bases, there was a span of 11 bases. This CDR3 has 13 residues. Germline V gene lookup returns CDR1 SGHTA and CDR2 FQGTGA. CDR3: CASSLRDDTEAFF. CDR3 DNA: TGTGCCAGCAGTCTCAGGGATGACACTGAAGCTTTCTTT.

The chain combines TRBV3-1 with TRBJ1-2, with D possibly being TRBD1 (5 bases). V was cut by 7 bases and J by 3 bases, with 21 bases left in between. Germline V CDR1 and CDR2: LGHDT, YNNKEL (reference sequence). The length of the CDR3 is 16 residues. The CDR3 here is CASTPSGRGFDYGYTF. In nucleotides, the CDR3 is TGTGCCAGCACCCCATCGGGTAGGGGATTCGACTATGGCTACACCTTC.

The chain employs TRBV5-1 and TRBJ2-5, with TRBD1 identical over 9 bases. The junction had 5 bases not matched to a gene; V was cut back by 4 bases and J by 4 bases. This CDR3 is 14 amino acids long. Per germline, CDR1 SGHRS and CDR2 YFSETQ. CDR3 amino acids: CASSMGQGLETQYF. The CDR3 nucleotides read TGCGCCAGCAGCATGGGACAGGGCTTAGAGACCCAGTACTTC.